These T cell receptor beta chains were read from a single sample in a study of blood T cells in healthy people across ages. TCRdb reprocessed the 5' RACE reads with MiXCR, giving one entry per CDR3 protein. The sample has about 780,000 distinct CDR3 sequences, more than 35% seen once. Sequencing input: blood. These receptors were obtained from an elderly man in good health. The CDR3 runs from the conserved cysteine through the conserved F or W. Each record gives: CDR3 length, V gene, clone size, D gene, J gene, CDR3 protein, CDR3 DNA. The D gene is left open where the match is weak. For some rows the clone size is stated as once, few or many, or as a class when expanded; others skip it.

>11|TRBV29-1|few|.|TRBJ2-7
CSVAQARGQYF
TGCAGCGTTGCTCAGGCCAGGGGGCAGTACTTC
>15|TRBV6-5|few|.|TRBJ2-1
CASWGRGGIHNEQFF
TGTGCCAGCTGGGGACGAGGGGGAATACATAATGAGCAGTTCTTC
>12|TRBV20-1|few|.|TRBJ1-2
CSAPGTAKSYTF
TGCAGTGCCCCGGGGACGGCTAAGAGCTACACCTTC
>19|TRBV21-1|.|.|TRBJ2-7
CASNWLMLLNRGQHYEQYF
TGTGCCAGCAACTGGTTGATGTTACTTAACAGGGGGCAGCACTACGAGCAGTACTTC
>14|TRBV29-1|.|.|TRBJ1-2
CSVGKNPTAYGYTF
TGCAGCGTTGGAAAAAATCCGACCGCCTATGGCTACACCTTC
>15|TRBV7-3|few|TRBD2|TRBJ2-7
CASSSNSGRGYEQYF
TGTGCCAGCAGTTCTAATAGCGGGAGGGGATACGAGCAGTACTTC
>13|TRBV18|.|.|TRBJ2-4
CVSSPAGIDIQYF
TGTGTCAGCTCACCTGCGGGGATCGACATTCAGTACTTC
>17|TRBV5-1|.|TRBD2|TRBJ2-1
CASSLEVLAGGGNEQFF
TGCGCCAGCAGCCTGGAGGTTCTAGCGGGAGGAGGCAATGAGCAGTTCTTC
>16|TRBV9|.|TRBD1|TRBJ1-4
CASSEGSGQGVEKLFF
TGTGCCAGCAGCGAGGGATCGGGACAGGGGGTTGAAAAACTGTTTTTT
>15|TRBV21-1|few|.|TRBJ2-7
CASSPNLAAPYEQYF
TGTGCCAGCAGCCCAAATTTAGCGGCTCCCTACGAGCAGTACTTC
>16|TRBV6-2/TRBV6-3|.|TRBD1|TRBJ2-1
CASRSLRDRGHNEQFF
TGTGCCAGCAGATCCCTCCGGGACAGGGGGCACAATGAGCAGTTCTTC
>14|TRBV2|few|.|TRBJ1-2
CASSEARGSSGYTF
TGTGCCAGCAGTGAAGCGCGAGGGTCGAGTGGCTACACCTTC
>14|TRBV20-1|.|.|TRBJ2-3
CSAGTGFVTDTQYF
TGCAGTGCAGGCACAGGGTTTGTCACAGATACGCAGTATTTT
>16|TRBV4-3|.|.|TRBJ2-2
CASGQDPGANTGELFF
TGCGCCAGCGGCCAAGACCCGGGGGCGAACACCGGGGAGCTGTTTTTT
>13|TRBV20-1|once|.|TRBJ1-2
CSASPQGPYGYTF
TGCAGTGCTTCCCCACAGGGCCCCTATGGCTACACCTTC
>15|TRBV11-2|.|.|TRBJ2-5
CASSLDRAQQETQYF
TGTGCCAGCAGCTTAGATAGGGCCCAACAAGAGACCCAGTACTTC
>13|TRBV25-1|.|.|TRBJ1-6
CASTPRDNSPLHF
TGTGCCAGCACCCCAAGGGATAATTCACCCCTCCACTTT